This T cell receptor (beta chain) originates from a study of CD8+ T cells in alopecia areata. The study's findings and limits: In scalp, tofacitinib significantly decreased clonality and expanded CD8+ clones among the top 100. Scalp and blood retained many expanded lesional clones during tofacitinib.

The CDR3 totals 13 residues. Trimming took 1 base from V and 8 from J, leaving 12 bases between them. Germline V gene data show CDR1 as SGHDT and CDR2 as YYEEEE. Concerning this clone itself: Antigen: not known.

After isolation, RNA underwent reverse transcription to generate cDNA as the sequencing template. Assay used: immunoSEQ multiplex PCR; TCRdb lists only in-frame clones, some missing. The sample consists of roughly 210,000 clones, 43% of them appearing once. As to treatment: oral pan-JAK inhibitor, 5-10 mg twice daily. This TCR derives from a human donor with alopecia areata. The starting material was CD4+ T cells sorted from blood, obtained at roughly week 36, from a patient treated with tofacitinib. The chain is built from TRBV5-6 and TRBJ1-1; D is undetermined. The CDR3 coding sequence is TGTGCCAGCAGCTTGAGTCAGGCACCCGAAGCTTTCTTT. Encoded protein: CASSLSQAPEAFF.